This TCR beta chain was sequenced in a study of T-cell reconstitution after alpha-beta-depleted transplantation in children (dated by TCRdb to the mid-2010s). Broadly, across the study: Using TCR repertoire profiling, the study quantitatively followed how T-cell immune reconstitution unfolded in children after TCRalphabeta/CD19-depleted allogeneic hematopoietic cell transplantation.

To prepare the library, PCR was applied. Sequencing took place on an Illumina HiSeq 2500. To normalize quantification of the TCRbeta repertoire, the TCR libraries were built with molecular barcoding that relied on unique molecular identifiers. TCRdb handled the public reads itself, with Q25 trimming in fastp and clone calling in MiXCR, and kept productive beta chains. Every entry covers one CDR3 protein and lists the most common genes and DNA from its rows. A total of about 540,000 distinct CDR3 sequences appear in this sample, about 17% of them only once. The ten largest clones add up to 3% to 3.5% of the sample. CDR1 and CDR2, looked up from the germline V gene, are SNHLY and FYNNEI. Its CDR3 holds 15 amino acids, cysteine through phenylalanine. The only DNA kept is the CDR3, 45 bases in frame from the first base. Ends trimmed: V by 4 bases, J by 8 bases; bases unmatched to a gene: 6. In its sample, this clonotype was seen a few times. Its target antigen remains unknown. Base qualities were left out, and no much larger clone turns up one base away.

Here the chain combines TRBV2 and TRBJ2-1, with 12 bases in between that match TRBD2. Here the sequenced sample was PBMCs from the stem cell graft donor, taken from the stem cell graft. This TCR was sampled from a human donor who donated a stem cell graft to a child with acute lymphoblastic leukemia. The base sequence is TGTGCCAGCAGTGGGACTAGCGGGAACACCGATGAGCAGTTCTTC. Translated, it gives CASSGTSGNTDEQFF.